The sequence of this TCR beta chain was determined in a study of OX40 agonist ivuxolimab in advanced cancers. Study background: A male proportion of approximately 80% was recorded, with mean age about 54 years and range roughly 20 to 85.

This CDR3 has 12 residues. The V end lost 6 bases, the J end lost 4 bases, and 9 bases lay between the germline ends. Germline values: CDR1 MNHEY, CDR2 SMNVEV (reference sequence). TCRdb's table, derived via immunoSEQ multiplex PCR, lists solely in-frame clones and lacks some. The table records roughly 45,000 clones, roughly 81% of them present only once. Sequenced material: CD4+ or CD8+ T cells sorted from blood, taken in a trial of the OX40 agonist ivuxolimab. The rearrangement uses TRBV27 and TRBJ1-2, with TRBD1 as a possible D gene (6 bases). This TCR was sampled from an adult with an advanced solid tumor such as melanoma, head and neck, liver or kidney cancer. Here the CDR3 reads CASRQGIYGYTF. In DNA, the CDR3 is TGTGCCAGCAGACAGGGAATCTATGGCTACACCTTC.